One sample yielded the 6 T cell receptor beta chains listed below, sequenced in a study of T-cell memory formation after mild COVID-19. Each CDR3 protein is one row after TCRdb ran MiXCR on the 5' RACE reads. The table records 200,000 to 300,000 distinct CDR3 sequences, over 9% of them present only once. The material sequenced was PBMCs or a T cell subset sorted from them (not recorded which). All receptors come from a man younger than 35 who had mild COVID-19 (a few samples of this study predate the infection). Cell type and time point are not known.

This clonotype has only a few counts. The rearrangement links TRBV5-1 to TRBJ1-2; 8 bases map to TRBD1. The CDR3 totals 15 residues. CDR1 and CDR2 from the germline V gene are SGHRS and YFSETQ. Unmatched junction bases numbered 5, after V lost 2 bases and J lost 2 bases. The CDR3 here is CASSFWTGTNYGYTF. CDR3 DNA: TGCGCCAGCAGCTTTTGGACAGGGACGAACTATGGCTACACCTTC.

This clonotype was found many times. The chain uses TRBV10-2 and TRBJ2-7, with D unresolved. With 3 bases removed from V and 6 bases from J, the gap between germline ends came to 6 bases. The germline V gene has CDR1 WSHSY and CDR2 SAAADI. CDR3 length equals 11 residues. The CDR3 reads CASSEGSEQYV. The CDR3 nucleotides read TGCGCCAGCAGTGAAGGTAGCGAGCAGTACGTC.

This clonotype was observed a handful of times. This chain joins TRBV12-3 or TRBV12-4 and TRBJ2-7; D is uncertain. V was shortened by 5 bases and J by 0 bases, with 11 bases between the two germline ends. This CDR3 has 14 amino acids. CDR3 amino acids: CASSGPSPSYEQYF. For the CDR3, the DNA is TGTGCCAGCAGTGGACCGTCGCCCTCCTACGAGCAGTACTTC.

This clonotype was picked up a small number of times. The chain couples TRBV4-3 to TRBJ1-3, with D unresolved. The germline CDR1 and CDR2 sequences are LGHNA and YSLEER. This CDR3 contains 15 residues. The V end was cut by 4 bases, the J end by 0 bases, with 10 bases between. CDR3 DNA sequence: TGCGCCAGCAGCCCAGGCGGGGACTCTGGAAACACCATATATTTT. It yields the protein CASSPGGDSGNTIYF.

The V call is TRBV6-5, the J call TRBJ2-7, with TRBD1 as a possible D gene (6 bases). This CDR3 has 14 residues. The germline V gene has CDR1 MNHEY and CDR2 SVGAGI. Trimming took 6 bases from V and 5 from J, leaving 17 bases between them. The DNA for the CDR3 is TGTGCCAGCAGCCTAGGGGGACCTCCCGACGAGCAGTACTTC. Residues: CASSLGGPPDEQYF.

This rearrangement joins TRBV6-6 to TRBJ1-5, with 11 bases identical to TRBD1. In germline, CDR1 is MNHNY, CDR2 SVGAGI (reference sequence). J was trimmed by 6 bases and V by 3 bases; bases with no gene match: 4. This CDR3 is built from 15 residues. Here the CDR3 reads CASSYSGTGGQPQHF. The CDR3 nucleotides are TGTGCCAGCAGTTATTCCGGGACAGGGGGTCAGCCCCAGCATTTT.